The next 19 T cell receptor beta chains were all read from a single sample in a study of vaccination effects on CD4 cells after COVID-19. These receptors' targets are unknown. Following 10 days of culture, CD4+ T cells were isolated. Participants completed two doses of the BNT162b2 or mRNA-1273 vaccine. Some clones are missing from TCRdb's copy, which holds only in-frame ones; the method was immunoSEQ multiplex PCR. The table has tens of thousands of clones, 70% to 80% seen once; the top ten hold 2.4%. Sequenced material: CD4+ T cells from PBMCs cultured without peptide, taken after COVID-19 vaccination. The receptor set was obtained from a human donor who received a COVID-19 vaccine.

This chain joins TRBV5-1 and TRBJ1-1, with D possibly TRBD1 on 5 matching bases. V was shortened by 2 bases and J by 1 base, with 9 bases between the two germline ends. The CDR3 length is 14 residues. Per germline, CDR1 SGHRS and CDR2 YFSETQ. The CDR3 DNA sequence: TGCGCCAGCAGCTTAAGCAGGGAGAACACTGAAGCTTTCTTT. This encodes CASSLSRENTEAFF.

The chain couples TRBV18 to TRBJ2-2, with no clear D. V lost 3 bases and J 7 bases, leaving 15 bases between the germline ends. The length of the CDR3 is 15 residues. Looked up from germline, CDR1 is KGHSH and CDR2 is LQKENI. CDR3 nucleotide sequence: TGTGCCAGCTCACCCCCATCAGTCGGCCGCGGGGAGCTGTTTTTT. Translation: CASSPPSVGRGELFF.

This clone showed up just once. The J gene is TRBJ2-5, the V gene TRBV5-1; no firm D call. Germline CDR1 reads SGHRS; CDR2 reads YFSETQ. V was cut by 0 bases and J by 0 bases, with 6 bases left in between. This CDR3 has 14 amino acids. The CDR3 reads CASSLGEHQETQYF. The CDR3 coding sequence is TGCGCCAGCAGCTTGGGAGAACACCAAGAGACCCAGTACTTC. Together with reference TRBV5-1 and TRBJ2-5, the CDR3 gives the full variable domain: KAGVTQTPRYLIKTRGQQVTLSCSPISGHRSVSWYQQTPGQGLQFLFEYFSETQRNKGNFPGRFSGRQFSNSRSEMNVSTLELGDSALYLCASSLGEHQETQYFGPGTRLLVL.

This sequence joins TRBV10-3 and TRBJ2-1; 15 nucleotides agree with TRBD2. Germline loops: CDR1 ENHRY, CDR2 SYGVKD. After removal of 6 bases from V and 5 bases from J, the junction contained 2 bases not matched to a gene. CDR3 length: 15 residues. The CDR3 here is CAISRTSGGDNEQFF. In DNA form, the CDR3 reads TGTGCCATCAGCCGGACTAGCGGGGGGGACAATGAGCAGTTCTTC.

CDR3 bases: TGCAGCGTTATCGGGTCGGGGGATGAGCAGTTCTTC. It codes for CSVIGSGDEQFF. The V gene is TRBV29-1, the J gene TRBJ2-1; D may be TRBD2 (6 bases). The CDR3 is 12 amino acids. Germline CDR1 reads SQVTM; CDR2 reads ANQGSEA. V lost 5 bases, J lost 8 bases, and 13 bases lay in between.

V is TRBV3-1 (or the pseudogene TRBV3-2) and J is TRBJ1-1; no clear D gene. This CDR3 region has 12 residues. Germline assignment: CDR1 LGHDT and CDR2 YNNKEL (reference sequence). V lost 4 bases and J 7 bases, leaving 10 bases between the germline ends. The CDR3 bases are TGTGCCAGCAGCCCGAGAGGCAATGAAGCTTTCTTT. This translates into CASSPRGNEAFF.

In nucleotides, the CDR3 is TGTGCCAGTAGCAGGGACAGAGGCTCTGGAAACACCATATATTTT. Its protein is CASSRDRGSGNTIYF. V gene TRBV19 combines with J gene TRBJ1-3, with 7 bases lining up with TRBD1. Germline loops: CDR1 LNHDA, CDR2 SQIVND (reference sequence). The CDR3 covers 15 residues. The trim removed 6 bases at V and 0 bases at J, leaving 5 bases unmatched. Variable domain in full (rest from reference TRBV19 and TRBJ1-3): DGGITQSPKYLFRKEGQNVTLSCEQNLNHDAMYWYRQDPGQGLRLIYYSQIVNDFQKGDIAEGYSVSREKKESFPLTVTSAQKNPTAFYLCASSRDRGSGNTIYFGEGSWLTVV.

The chain couples TRBV5-6 to TRBJ1-1, with TRBD1 matching over 9 bases. This CDR3 contains 15 residues. Losses at the gene ends were 4 bases for V and 5 bases for J; bases not matched to a gene: 9. Germline V gives CDR1 SGHDT, CDR2 YYEEEE. CDR3 region: CASSTGGQGGTEAFF. In nucleotides, the CDR3 is TGTGCCAGCAGCACGGGGGGACAGGGAGGAACTGAAGCTTTCTTT.

The gene calls are TRBV30 and TRBJ1-2; TRBD1 aligns across 9 bases. There are 15 residues in the CDR3. CDR1 and CDR2 from the germline V gene are GTSNPN and SVGIG (reference sequence). Germline trimming cut 3 bases from V and 5 bases from J; bases unmatched to any gene: 10. This chain's CDR3 is CAWSAGQGRGYGYTF. The CDR3 coding sequence is TGTGCCTGGAGCGCGGGACAGGGCCGGGGTTATGGCTACACCTTC.

CDR3: CASGTHGGGTNNEQFF. The CDR3, as DNA: TGTGCTAGTGGTACCCATGGCGGGGGGACGAACAATGAGCAGTTCTTC. The gene calls are TRBV12-5 and TRBJ2-1; 8 nucleotides align to TRBD2. The V gene end was trimmed by 5 bases and the J gene end by 5 bases; junction bases not matched to a gene: 11. Germline V CDR1 and CDR2: LGHNT, FRNRAP. This CDR3 has 16 amino acids.

The chain links TRBV10-1 to TRBJ2-2; D is possibly TRBD2 (5 bases). The germline V gene encodes CDR1 WNHNN and CDR2 SYGVQD (reference sequence). The CDR3 runs to 16 residues. Trimming removed 3 bases at V and 5 bases at J, with 16 bases between. The CDR3 DNA is TGCGCCAGCAGTGAAGCGCGGTCGACTACGACCGGGGAGCTGTTTTTT. This translates into CASSEARSTTTGELFF.

This sequence joins TRBV18 and TRBJ1-2, with D possibly matching TRBD1 (6 bases). CDR3 size: 16 residues. Germline CDR1 KGHSH, CDR2 LQKENI. V shed 2 bases and J shed 5 bases, with 18 bases lying between them. CDR3 residues: CASSPDSIGQTYGYTF. CDR3 in DNA: TGTGCCAGCTCACCAGACAGTATAGGACAGACTTATGGCTACACCTTC. The full variable domain, rest sourced from reference TRBV18 and TRBJ1-2, is NAGVMQNPRHLVRRRGQEARLRCSPMKGHSHVYWYRQLPEEGLKFMVYLQKENIIDESGMPKERFSAEFPKEGPSILRIQQVVRGDSAAYFCASSPDSIGQTYGYTFGSGTRLTVV.

CDR3 coding DNA: TGTGCCACCAGCAGAGGTCTCGGGGGGGGTGAAGCTTTCTTT. This sequence encodes CATSRGLGGGEAFF. V is TRBV15 and J is TRBJ1-1; possibly TRBD1 for D (5 bases). With 1 base removed from V and 7 bases from J, the gap between germline ends came to 13 bases. The germline V gene has CDR1 LNHNV and CDR2 YYDKDF (reference sequence). The CDR3 consists of 14 residues.

The chain employs TRBV11-1 and TRBJ1-2; D unclear. CDR1 is SGHAT, CDR2 FQDESV, per germline (reference sequence). V was trimmed by 5 bases and J by 4 bases, leaving 14 bases between them. This CDR3 region has 14 residues. The CDR3 region is CASSPGPDIYGYTF. The CDR3 DNA reads TGTGCCAGCAGCCCAGGTCCAGACATCTATGGCTACACCTTC.

The rearrangement uses TRBV5-1 and TRBJ1-1; D is unclear. V dropped 3 bases and J dropped 6 bases, with 21 bases sitting between them. The germline V gene has CDR1 SGHRS and CDR2 YFSETQ. This CDR3 comprises 16 residues. The CDR3 DNA reads TGCGCCAGCAGCTCTCCCCTTGCACACGGAGTAGCTGAAGCTTTCTTT. Translation gives CASSSPLAHGVAEAFF.

This chain joins TRBV19 and TRBJ1-5; possible D gene TRBD1, 5 bases. The V gene lost 6 bases and the J gene lost 8 bases, with 17 bases spanning the gap. The germline CDR1 and CDR2 sequences are LNHDA and SQIVND (reference sequence). The CDR3 runs to 14 residues. In DNA, the CDR3 is TGTGCCAGTAGCCCGAGAACCTTGGGGGAGCCCCAGCATTTT. Translation: CASSPRTLGEPQHF.

This rearrangement joins TRBV7-9 to TRBJ1-1; D uncertain. The length of the CDR3 is 15 residues. Germline CDR1 and CDR2: SEHNR and FQNEAQ (reference sequence). The V end was cut by 2 bases, the J end by 6 bases, with 16 bases between. Here the CDR3 DNA reads TGTGCCAGCAGCTTAACCGGGTCCTCGGGCCCTGAAGCTTTCTTT. It is translated as CASSLTGSSGPEAFF.

In DNA, the CDR3 is TGTGCCACCGCTGGAGGTTCTGGGGCCAACGTCCTGACTTTC. Amino acids: CATAGGSGANVLTF. The rearrangement uses TRBV28 and TRBJ2-6; weak D call: TRBD2 (5 bases). This CDR3 comprises 14 residues. Between the trimmed V and J ends, which lost 10 bases and 1 base, there was a span of 11 bases. In germline, CDR1 is MDHEN, CDR2 SYDVKM.

This chain links TRBV7-9 with TRBJ1-6, with D possibly being TRBD1 (6 bases). The germline V gene has CDR1 SEHNR and CDR2 FQNEAQ (reference sequence). Trimming left V 7 bases short and J 5 bases short, with 27 bases between. The CDR3 consists of 19 residues. This chain's CDR3 is CASTLSGGWGQSNNSPLHF. The CDR3 DNA follows: TGTGCCAGCACCCTAAGTGGTGGTTGGGGGCAATCCAATAATTCACCCCTCCACTTT. The variable domain in full, with the rest retrieved from reference TRBV7-9 and TRBJ1-6, is DTGVSQNPRHKITKRGQNVTFRCDPISEHNRLYWYRQTLGQGPEFLTYFQNEAQLEKSRLLSDRFSAERPKGSFSTLEIQRTEQGDSAMYLCASTLSGGWGQSNNSPLHFGNGTRLTVT.